This TCR beta chain was retrieved from a study of blood T cell repertoires in COVID-19. Here immunoSEQ multiplex PCR was the method, and the copy in TCRdb shows in-frame clones only, minus some. Among under 200,000 clones listed, 82% were seen once. The V segment lost 1 base and the J segment 4 bases; nucleotides outside the gene matches: 8. Germline V CDR1 and CDR2: SGHTA, FQGNSA. This CDR3 region has 17 residues. The chain uses TRBV7-2 and TRBJ2-7; TRBD2 agrees at 12 bases. The sequence was obtained from a woman in her sixties or seventies with COVID-19, enrolled during active disease. The sequencing sample was made of peripheral blood. This chain's CDR3 is CASSLGLAGVWDYEQYF. The CDR3 bases are TGTGCCAGCAGCTTAGGACTAGCGGGGGTATGGGATTACGAGCAGTACTTC.